The 16 T cell receptor beta chains below all came from one sample that was sequenced in a study of T cells in Graves' hyperthyroidism and ophthalmopathy. TCR beta CDR3 regions were amplified from RNA. The HTBI primer set drove a first-round RT-PCR of the TCR CDR3. TCRdb re-derived calls from the multiplex PCR reads in MiXCR, one entry per CDR3 protein. Here the sample spans about 560,000 distinct CDR3 sequences, roughly 17% being singletons. The specimen was blood. These receptors all come from a woman aged 18-35 years with Graves' hyperthyroidism.

This clonotype showed up just a few times. The V gene is TRBV14, the J gene TRBJ2-7, with D hard to call. The CDR3 totals 13 residues. CDR1 is SGHDN, CDR2 FVKESK, per germline. Trimming removed 1 base from V and 7 bases from J, with 11 bases in between. As DNA, the CDR3 is TGTGCCAGCAGCCAAGTTTTTGAGAGGGAGCAGTACTTC. It yields the protein CASSQVFEREQYF.

This clonotype was detected only a few times. The V call is TRBV6-1, the J call TRBJ2-7; 9 nucleotides match TRBD2. The CDR3 contains 18 residues. CDR1 and CDR2 from the germline V gene are MNHNS and SASEGT. After removal of 4 bases from V and 1 base from J, the junction contained 14 bases not matched to a gene. In DNA, the CDR3 is TGTGCCAGCAGTGTTTCTGATGTAGCGGGGGCCACGTCCTACGAGCAGTACTTC. Amino acid sequence: CASSVSDVAGATSYEQYF.

This clonotype was observed at least ten times. The chain recombines TRBV20-1 with TRBJ2-3; the D is unclear. The ends were cut back, 5 bases at V and 2 bases at J, with 11 bases in the middle. Looked up from germline, CDR1 is DFQATT and CDR2 is SNEGSKA (reference sequence). CDR3 length: 13 residues. The DNA of the CDR3 is TGCAGTGCTGGCCCCCCTGCCACAGATACGCAGTATTTT. It encodes CSAGPPATDTQYF.

V gene TRBV6-1 combines with J gene TRBJ2-7; TRBD2 agrees at 7 bases. This CDR3 comprises 14 residues. Unmatched junction bases numbered 7, after V lost 6 bases and J lost 2 bases. From germline, CDR1 is MNHNS and CDR2 SASEGT. CDR3 sequence (DNA): TGTGCCAGCAGGCGGCAGGGACTACCCTACGAGCAGTACTTC. It translates to CASRRQGLPYEQYF.

The chain has TRBV6-5 and TRBJ2-4; tentative D call: TRBD2 (6 bases). The CDR3 sequence is 11 residues long. Germline CDR1 and CDR2: MNHEY and SVGAGI. V was shortened by 2 bases and J by 14 bases, with 10 bases between the two germline ends. In DNA form, the CDR3 reads TGTGCCAGCAGTTACAGAAGGAGGGAGTACTTC. Protein: CASSYRRREYF.

This clonotype has more than one count but fewer than ten. The chain links TRBV20-1 to TRBJ1-5; the D gene is possibly TRBD1 (6 bases). The CDR3 is made up of 12 amino acids. Germline V gene sequence: CDR1 DFQATT, CDR2 SNEGSKA (reference sequence). V lost 5 bases, J lost 5 bases, and 10 bases lay in between. CDR3 bases: TGCAGTGCTGTACAGGGCTATCAGCCCCAGCATTTT. Protein: CSAVQGYQPQHF.

The gene calls are TRBV4-3 and TRBJ1-1; D unresolved. Looked up from germline, CDR1 is LGHNA and CDR2 is YSLEER. Trimming removed 1 base at V and 4 bases at J, with 7 bases between. This CDR3 region has 13 residues. The CDR3 bases are TGCGCCAGCAGCCAAGCGAGAGCCACTGAAGCTTTCTTT. Translation: CASSQARATEAFF.

This clonotype showed up many times. The rearrangement uses TRBV2 and TRBJ2-7, with 8 bases matching TRBD2. The CDR3 has 13 residues. V lost 6 bases to trimming and J lost 4 bases; unmatched junction nucleotides: 5. Germline V gives CDR1 SNHLY, CDR2 FYNNEI. CDR3 residues: CASSRTSIYEQYF. CDR3 coding DNA: TGTGCCAGCAGCCGGACTAGCATTTACGAGCAGTACTTC.

This clonotype was counted at least ten times. The J gene is TRBJ1-5, the V gene TRBV7-8; 7 nucleotides line up with TRBD1. The CDR3 extends over 17 amino acids. V lost 2 bases to trimming and J lost 5 bases; unmatched junction nucleotides: 12. The germline V gene has CDR1 SGHVS and CDR2 FQNEAQ. The CDR3: CASSLSRGNIAYQPQHF. CDR3 bases: TGTGCCAGCAGCTTAAGCAGGGGGAATATAGCATATCAGCCCCAGCATTTT.

The sample holds many counts of this clonotype. Written as DNA, the CDR3 is TGTGCCAGCAGCTTAGGTCAGGGCATTCAGTACTTC. Encoded protein: CASSLGQGIQYF. This chain links TRBV11-2 with TRBJ2-4; TRBD1 is a possible D gene (5 bases). The V gene's germline CDR1 is SGHAT and CDR2 FQNNGV. This CDR3 has 12 residues. The V end lost 1 base, the J end lost 9 bases, and 7 bases lay between the germline ends.

This clonotype was detected a few times. V usage is TRBV27 and J usage is TRBJ2-2; 14 bases map to TRBD2. The CDR3 is 18 amino acids. The J segment lost 4 bases and the V segment lost 5 bases, leaving 9 bases of the junction unmatched. The germline V gene has CDR1 MNHEY and CDR2 SMNVEV (reference sequence). CDR3 residues: CASSPLGLAGAGTGELFF. Written as DNA, the CDR3 is TGTGCCAGCAGTCCCCTGGGACTAGCGGGAGCGGGCACCGGGGAGCTGTTTTTT.

This clonotype was detected ten times or more. The V and J genes are TRBV20-1 and TRBJ2-7; possibly TRBD2 for D (5 bases). Germline CDR1 reads DFQATT; CDR2 reads SNEGSKA (reference sequence). The CDR3 length is 13 residues. V was clipped by 6 bases and J by 0 bases, with 12 bases between them. CDR3 DNA sequence: TGCAGTGCGGGCGGGCCTAGCTCCTACGAGCAGTACTTC. This sequence encodes CSAGGPSSYEQYF.

This clonotype was recorded many times. In DNA, the CDR3 is TGTGCCAGCAGCTTTCGGGGGGGGGGCGCCTACGAGCAGTACTTC. Translated: CASSFRGGGAYEQYF. This sequence joins TRBV7-2 and TRBJ2-7, with 8 bases identical to TRBD2. The CDR3 covers 15 residues. V gave up 3 bases and J gave up 2 bases; unmatched junction bases: 6. Germline lookup yields CDR1 SGHTA and CDR2 FQGNSA. The whole variable domain, filled in from reference TRBV7-2 and TRBJ2-7, reads GAGVSQSPSNKVTEKGKDVELRCDPISGHTALYWYRQSLGQGLEFLIYFQGNSAPDKSGLPSDRFSAERTGGSVSTLTIQRTQQEDSAVYLCASSFRGGGAYEQYFGPGTRLTVT.

Many counts were recorded for this clonotype. The genes are TRBV20-1 and TRBJ1-5; D remains unclear. V lost 6 bases, J lost 0 bases, and 15 bases lay in between. The germline V gene has CDR1 DFQATT and CDR2 SNEGSKA (reference sequence). The CDR3 runs to 15 residues. CDR3 sequence: CSAFDPFLSNQPQHF. CDR3 coding DNA: TGCAGTGCCTTCGATCCCTTCCTTAGCAATCAGCCCCAGCATTTT.

This clonotype was detected many times. V gene TRBV24-1 combines with J gene TRBJ2-7; D is possibly TRBD2 (6 bases). The CDR3 spans 14 residues. Trimming left V 4 bases short and J 3 bases short, with 12 bases between. Germline loops: CDR1 KGHDR, CDR2 SFDVKD. Written as DNA, the CDR3 is TGTGCCACCAGTGACCCCTCCGGGGGCTACGAGCAGTACTTC. This gives the protein CATSDPSGGYEQYF.

This clonotype has ten or more counts. The chain combines TRBV30 with TRBJ1-2, with TRBD1 as a possible D gene (6 bases). Germline CDR1 and CDR2: GTSNPN and SVGIG (reference sequence). The CDR3 is made up of 13 amino acids. V gave up 5 bases and J gave up 4 bases, with 14 bases separating them. The CDR3 nucleotides are TGTGCCTGGGTACAGGGAATTGGCTATGGCTACACCTTC. Its translation is CAWVQGIGYGYTF.